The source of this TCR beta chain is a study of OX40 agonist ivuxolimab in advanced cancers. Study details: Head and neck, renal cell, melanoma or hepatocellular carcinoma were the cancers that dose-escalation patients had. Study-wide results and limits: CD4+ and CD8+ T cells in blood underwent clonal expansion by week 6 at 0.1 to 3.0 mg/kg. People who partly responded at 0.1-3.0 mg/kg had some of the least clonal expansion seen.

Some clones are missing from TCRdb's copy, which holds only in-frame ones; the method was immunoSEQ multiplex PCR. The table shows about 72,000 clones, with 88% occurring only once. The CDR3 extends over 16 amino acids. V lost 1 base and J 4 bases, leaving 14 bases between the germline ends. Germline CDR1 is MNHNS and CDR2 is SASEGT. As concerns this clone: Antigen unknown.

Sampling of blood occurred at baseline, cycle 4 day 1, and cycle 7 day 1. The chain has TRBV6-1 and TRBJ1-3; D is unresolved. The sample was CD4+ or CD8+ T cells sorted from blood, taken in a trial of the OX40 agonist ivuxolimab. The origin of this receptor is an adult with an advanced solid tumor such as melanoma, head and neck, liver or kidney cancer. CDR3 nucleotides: TGTGCCAGCAGTGAAGGTTCGACGGTGCGCGGAAACACCATATATTTT. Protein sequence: CASSEGSTVRGNTIYF.